These 17 T cell receptor beta chains came from one sample sequenced in a study of technical replicates of blood from a few donors. The assay was immunoSEQ multiplex PCR, and TCRdb's table has in-frame clones only and misses some. Altogether approximately 97,000 clones are present, 85% to 95% being singletons, with the ten largest covering around 0.35%. The sequenced sample consisted of T cells isolated from PBMCs. The receptors were gathered from a human donor in good health.

The CDR3 DNA is TGCAGCGTTTCGGTTGGGCAGAGCTATGGCTACACCTTC. Amino acid sequence: CSVSVGQSYGYTF. The rearrangement joins TRBV29-1 to TRBJ1-2; D not certain. Deletions cut 5 bases from V and 4 bases from J, with 14 bases between. The germline V gene encodes CDR1 SQVTM and CDR2 ANQGSEA. CDR3 length: 13 amino acids. Using reference TRBV29-1 and TRBJ1-2 for the parts outside the CDR3, the full variable domain is SAVISQKPSRDICQRGTSLTIQCQVDSQVTMMFWYRQQPGQSLTLIATANQGSEATYESGFVIDKFPISRPNLTFSTLTVSNMSPEDSSIYLCSVSVGQSYGYTFGSGTRLTVV.

V is TRBV19 and J is TRBJ2-2; unclear D gene. The germline gives CDR1 LNHDA, CDR2 SQIVND (reference sequence). CDR3 length equals 14 residues. The germline V and J ends were trimmed by 7 bases and 3 bases, with 12 bases remaining between them. CDR3 loop: CASNPAPDTGELFF. The DNA of the CDR3 is TGTGCCAGTAATCCTGCCCCAGACACCGGGGAGCTGTTTTTT.

The chain joins TRBV11-3 to TRBJ2-1; D is possibly TRBD2 (5 bases). Trimming left V 5 bases short and J 8 bases short, with 13 bases between. Germline CDR1 reads SGHNT; CDR2 reads YENEEA. The CDR3 loop spans 13 amino acids. The CDR3 bases are TGTGCCAGCAGCCCCCGCGGGCCCGATGAGCAGTTCTTC. Translation gives CASSPRGPDEQFF.

The rearrangement joins TRBV11-2 to TRBJ1-1; D is possibly TRBD1 (6 bases). Deletions cut 6 bases from V and 0 bases from J, with 20 bases between. The CDR3 totals 17 residues. Germline CDR1 is SGHAT and CDR2 is FQNNGV. This chain's CDR3 is CASSPGFRDMMNTEAFF. The CDR3 DNA reads as TGTGCCAGCAGTCCGGGTTTCCGGGACATGATGAACACTGAAGCTTTCTTT. The full variable domain, completed using reference TRBV11-2 and TRBJ1-1, is EAGVAQSPRYKIIEKRQSVAFWCNPISGHATLYWYQQILGQGPKLLIQFQNNGVVDDSQLPKDRFSAERLKGVDSTLKIQPAKLEDSAVYLCASSPGFRDMMNTEAFFGQGTRLTVV.

This chain uses TRBV5-6 with TRBJ2-3; 8 bases align to TRBD2. The CDR3 is 19 residues long. Germline lookup yields CDR1 SGHDT and CDR2 YYEEEE. J was trimmed by 2 bases and V by 7 bases; bases with no gene match: 21. The chain's CDR3 is CASWRLHGGDYTITDTQYF. Here the CDR3 DNA reads TGTGCCAGCTGGCGACTACACGGGGGGGACTACACTATCACAGATACGCAGTATTTT.

The chain links TRBV27 to TRBJ1-5, with a tentative D call TRBD1 (5 bases). The CDR3 spans 16 residues. Germline CDR1 MNHEY, CDR2 SMNVEV (reference sequence). V lost 4 bases to trimming and J lost 0 bases, with 13 bases between them. The CDR3 coding sequence is TGTGCCAGCAGTTCTACAGGACCCGTTAGCAATCAGCCCCAGCATTTT. Its translation is CASSSTGPVSNQPQHF.

V is TRBV28 and J is TRBJ2-7, with 8 positions matching TRBD2. This CDR3 has 16 amino acids. Germline V lookup: CDR1 MDHEN, CDR2 SYDVKM. Losses at the gene ends were 5 bases for V and 5 bases for J; bases not matched to a gene: 14. CDR3 DNA: TGTGCCAGCAGTCCTCAGGGCGGGGGGCGCAGAAACGAGCAGTACTTC. This encodes CASSPQGGGRRNEQYF.

The chain employs TRBV13 and TRBJ2-3, with TRBD2 matching 10 bases. J was trimmed by 4 bases and V by 5 bases; bases with no gene match: 6. Germline V lookup: CDR1 PRHDT, CDR2 FYEKMQ (reference sequence). This CDR3 contains 15 residues. This CDR3 is CASSQPGLAADTQYF. DNA of the CDR3: TGTGCCAGCAGCCAACCAGGACTAGCGGCAGATACGCAGTATTTT.

The J gene is TRBJ1-1, the V gene TRBV19; D is unresolved. This CDR3 contains 13 residues. V gave up 2 bases and J gave up 3 bases, with 7 bases separating them. The V gene's germline CDR1 is LNHDA and CDR2 SQIVND (reference sequence). The CDR3 reads CASSITRDTEAFF. The CDR3 DNA reads TGTGCCAGTAGTATAACTAGGGACACTGAAGCTTTCTTT.

The V call is TRBV5-1, the J call TRBJ1-5, with D maybe TRBD1 (6 bases). Germline-derived CDR1 and CDR2 are SGHRS and YFSETQ. The CDR3 runs 16 residues. The V end lost 0 bases, the J end lost 2 bases, and 12 bases lay between the germline ends. Here the CDR3 DNA reads TGCGCCAGCAGCTTGGATGGGGGGGGCGGCAATCAGCCCCAGCATTTT. Translated: CASSLDGGGGNQPQHF.

The rearrangement links TRBV7-6 to TRBJ2-3; 12 bases line up with TRBD2. This CDR3 comprises 18 residues. J lost 4 bases, V lost 4 bases, and 12 bases had no gene match. Germline lookup yields CDR1 SGHVS and CDR2 FNYEAQ. In DNA, the CDR3 is TGTGCCAGCAGCTCGCGACTAGCGGGAGAATCGGGGGCAGATACGCAGTATTTT. Translation: CASSSRLAGESGADTQYF.

The chain joins TRBV6-5 to TRBJ2-1, with unresolved D. V was pared by 4 bases and J by 5 bases, with 12 bases between. This CDR3 contains 14 residues. Germline V gene lookup returns CDR1 MNHEY and CDR2 SVGAGI. CDR3: CASSWVGQNNEQFF. The CDR3 DNA reads as TGTGCCAGCAGTTGGGTGGGCCAGAACAATGAGCAGTTCTTC.

V and J are TRBV28 and TRBJ2-1; D unresolved. Trimming removed 2 bases at V and 0 bases at J, with 11 bases between. Germline V CDR1 and CDR2: MDHEN, SYDVKM. This CDR3 is built from 16 residues. For the CDR3, the DNA is TGTGCCAGCAGTTTAATTTCGAGGAGCTCCTACAATGAGCAGTTCTTC. It translates to CASSLISRSSYNEQFF.

This sequence joins TRBV11-3 and TRBJ2-3; 13 bases are a match to TRBD2. The germline V gene has CDR1 SGHNT and CDR2 YENEEA. V dropped 1 base and J dropped 7; count of bases not matched to a gene: 2. The CDR3 has 15 amino acids. The CDR3: CASSLGLAGGYTQYF. CDR3 nucleotides: TGTGCCAGCAGCTTAGGACTAGCGGGAGGTTATACGCAGTATTTT.

This clone was found once. This sequence joins TRBV29-1 and TRBJ2-6; TRBD1 might be the D (6 bases). The CDR3 is 14 amino acids. Germline CDR1 is SQVTM and CDR2 is ANQGSEA. The V gene lost 4 bases and the J gene lost 4 bases, with 11 bases spanning the gap. This chain's CDR3 is CSVGGGAGANVLTF. The CDR3 nucleotides read TGCAGCGTTGGTGGGGGCGCCGGGGCCAACGTCCTGACTTTC.

V gene TRBV7-3 combines with J gene TRBJ2-1; D remains unclear. V was clipped by 0 bases and J by 6 bases, with 6 bases between them. CDR1 is SGHTA, CDR2 FQGTGA, per germline. The CDR3 runs 13 residues. The CDR3 coding sequence is TGTGCCAGCAGCTTAACCCTTTTCAATGAGCAGTTCTTC. Translated, it gives CASSLTLFNEQFF.

The V and J genes are TRBV27 and TRBJ2-2; TRBD1 aligns across 7 bases. The CDR3 spans 16 residues. Germline-derived CDR1 and CDR2 are MNHEY and SMNVEV (reference sequence). The CDR3 DNA reads TGTCCCTGGGGGACAGTTTCAGGCGTCGTGCCCGGGGAGCTGTTTTTT. Protein: CPWGTVSGVVPGELFF.